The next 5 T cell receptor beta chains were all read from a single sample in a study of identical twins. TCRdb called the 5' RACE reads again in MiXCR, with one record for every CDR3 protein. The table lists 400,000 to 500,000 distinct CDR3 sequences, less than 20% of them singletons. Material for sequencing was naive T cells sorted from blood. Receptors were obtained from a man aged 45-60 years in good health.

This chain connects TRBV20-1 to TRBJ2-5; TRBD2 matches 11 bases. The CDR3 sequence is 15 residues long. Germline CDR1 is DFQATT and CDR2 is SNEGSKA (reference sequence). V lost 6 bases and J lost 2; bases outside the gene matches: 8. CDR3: CSARPLAGGQETQYF. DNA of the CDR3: TGCAGTGCCAGACCTTTAGCGGGAGGGCAAGAGACCCAGTACTTC.

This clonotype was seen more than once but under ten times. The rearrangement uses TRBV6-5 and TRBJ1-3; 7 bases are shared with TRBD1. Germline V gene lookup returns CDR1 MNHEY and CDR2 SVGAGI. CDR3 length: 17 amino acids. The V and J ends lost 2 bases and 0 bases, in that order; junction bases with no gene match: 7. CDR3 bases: TGTGCCAGCAGTTACAAAACAGGGGAGAGCTCTGGAAACACCATATATTTT. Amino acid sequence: CASSYKTGESSGNTIYF.

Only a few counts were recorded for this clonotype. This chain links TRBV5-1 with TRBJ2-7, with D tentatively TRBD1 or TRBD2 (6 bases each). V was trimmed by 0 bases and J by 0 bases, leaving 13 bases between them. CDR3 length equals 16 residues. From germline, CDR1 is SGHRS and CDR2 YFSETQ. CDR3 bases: TGCGCCAGCAGCTTGGGAGGGGGGAGTGCCTCCTACGAGCAGTACTTC. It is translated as CASSLGGGSASYEQYF. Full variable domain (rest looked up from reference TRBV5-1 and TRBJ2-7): KAGVTQTPRYLIKTRGQQVTLSCSPISGHRSVSWYQQTPGQGLQFLFEYFSETQRNKGNFPGRFSGRQFSNSRSEMNVSTLELGDSALYLCASSLGGGSASYEQYFGPGTRLTVT.

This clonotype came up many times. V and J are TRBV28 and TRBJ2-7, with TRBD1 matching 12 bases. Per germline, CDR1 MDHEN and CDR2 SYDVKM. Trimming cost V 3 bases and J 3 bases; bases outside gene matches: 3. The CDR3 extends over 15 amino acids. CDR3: CASSFRDRGLYEQYF. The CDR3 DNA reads TGTGCCAGCAGTTTCAGGGACAGGGGGCTCTACGAGCAGTACTTC.

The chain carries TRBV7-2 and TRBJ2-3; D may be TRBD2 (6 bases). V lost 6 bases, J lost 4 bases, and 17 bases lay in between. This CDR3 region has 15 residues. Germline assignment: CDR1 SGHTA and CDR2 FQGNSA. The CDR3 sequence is CASSQSRGVPDTQYF. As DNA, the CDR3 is TGTGCCAGCAGTCAATCCCGCGGGGTCCCAGATACGCAGTATTTT.